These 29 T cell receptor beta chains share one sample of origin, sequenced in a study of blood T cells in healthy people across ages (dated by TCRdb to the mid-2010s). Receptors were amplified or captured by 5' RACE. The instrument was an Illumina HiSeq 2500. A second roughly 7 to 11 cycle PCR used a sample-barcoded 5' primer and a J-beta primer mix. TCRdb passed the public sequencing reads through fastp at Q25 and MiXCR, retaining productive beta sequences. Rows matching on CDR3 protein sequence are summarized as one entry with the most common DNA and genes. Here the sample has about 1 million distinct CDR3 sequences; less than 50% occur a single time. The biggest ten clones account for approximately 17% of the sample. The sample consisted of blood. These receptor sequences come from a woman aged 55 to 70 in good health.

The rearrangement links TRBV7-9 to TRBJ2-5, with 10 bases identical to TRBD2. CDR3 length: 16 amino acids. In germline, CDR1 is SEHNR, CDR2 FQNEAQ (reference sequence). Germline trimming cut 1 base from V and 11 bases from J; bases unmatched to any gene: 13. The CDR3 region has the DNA TGTGCCAGCAGCTTAGTTCTAGCGGGAGTAACCAAGGAGCAGTACTTC. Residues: CASSLVLAGVTKEQYF.

The CDR3 nucleotides read TGTGCCAGCAGCGTTGGAGGGACAGGGGGAGTGGGCATTCAGTACTTC. This sequence encodes CASSVGGTGGVGIQYF. The V and J genes are TRBV9 and TRBJ2-7, with TRBD1 identical over 11 bases. The J call is uncertain, as TRBJ2-4 better fits the DNA end. CDR1 is SGDLS, CDR2 YYNGEE, per germline. The CDR3 loop spans 16 amino acids.

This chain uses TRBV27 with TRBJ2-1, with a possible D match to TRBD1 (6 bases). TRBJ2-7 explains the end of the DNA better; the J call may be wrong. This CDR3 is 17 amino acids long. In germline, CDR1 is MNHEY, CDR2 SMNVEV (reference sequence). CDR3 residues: CASTPEGVMSSYNEQYF. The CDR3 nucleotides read TGTGCCAGCACCCCTGAGGGGGTCATGAGCTCCTACAATGAGCAGTACTTC.

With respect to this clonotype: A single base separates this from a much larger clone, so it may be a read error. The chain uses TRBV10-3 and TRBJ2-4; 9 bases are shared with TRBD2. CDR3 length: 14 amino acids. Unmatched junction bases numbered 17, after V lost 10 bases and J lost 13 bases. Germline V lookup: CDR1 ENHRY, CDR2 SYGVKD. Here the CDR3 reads CATARAGGSYGQYF. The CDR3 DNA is TGTGCCACGGCGAGAGCGGGAGGTTCCTACGGGCAGTACTTC.

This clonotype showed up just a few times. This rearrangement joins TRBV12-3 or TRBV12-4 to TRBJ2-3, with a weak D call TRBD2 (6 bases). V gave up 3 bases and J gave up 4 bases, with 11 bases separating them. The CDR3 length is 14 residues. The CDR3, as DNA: TGTGCCAGCAGTTTGGTACTAGCAGCAGATACGCAGTATTTT. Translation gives CASSLVLAADTQYF.

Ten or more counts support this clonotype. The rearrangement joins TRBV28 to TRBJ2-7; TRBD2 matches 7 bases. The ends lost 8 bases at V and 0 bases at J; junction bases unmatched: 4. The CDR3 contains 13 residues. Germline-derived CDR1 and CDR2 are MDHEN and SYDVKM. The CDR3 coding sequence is TGTGCCAGCCTGCGGGGGAGCTCCTACGAGCAGTACTTC. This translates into CASLRGSSYEQYF.

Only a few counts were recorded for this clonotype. The CDR3 spells CASSEGSGASSYEQYF. CDR3 nucleotide sequence: TGCGCCAGCAGTGAGGGGTCAGGGGCGAGCTCCTACGAGCAGTACTTC. This sequence joins TRBV10-1 and TRBJ2-7, with D possibly TRBD1 on 6 matching bases. Germline V CDR1 and CDR2: WNHNN, SYGVQD (reference sequence). With 2 bases removed from V and 0 bases from J, the gap between germline ends came to 14 bases. The CDR3 is made up of 16 amino acids.

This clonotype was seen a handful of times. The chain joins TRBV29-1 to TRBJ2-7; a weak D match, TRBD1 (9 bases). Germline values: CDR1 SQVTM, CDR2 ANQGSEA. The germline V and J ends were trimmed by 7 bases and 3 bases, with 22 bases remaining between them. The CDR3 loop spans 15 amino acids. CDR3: CSAQLGTGTSYEQYF. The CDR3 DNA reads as TGCAGCGCCCAACTCGGGACAGGGACTAGCTACGAGCAGTACTTC.

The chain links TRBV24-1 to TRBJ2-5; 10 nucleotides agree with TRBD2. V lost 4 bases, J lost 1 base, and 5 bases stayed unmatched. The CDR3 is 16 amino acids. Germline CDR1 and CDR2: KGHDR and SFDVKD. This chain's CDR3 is CATSDGTSVSQETQYF. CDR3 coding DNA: TGTGCCACCAGTGACGGGACTAGCGTATCCCAAGAGACCCAGTACTTC.

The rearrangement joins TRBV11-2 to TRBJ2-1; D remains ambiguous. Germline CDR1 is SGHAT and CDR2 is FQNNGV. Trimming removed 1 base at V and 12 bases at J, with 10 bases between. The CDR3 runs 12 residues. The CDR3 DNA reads TGTGCCAGCAGCTTAGGAAAAACCGGGCAGTTCTTC. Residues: CASSLGKTGQFF.

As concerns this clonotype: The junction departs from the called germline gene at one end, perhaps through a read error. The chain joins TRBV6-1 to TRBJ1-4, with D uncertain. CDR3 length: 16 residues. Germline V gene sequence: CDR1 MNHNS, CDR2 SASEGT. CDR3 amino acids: CDSSEMVALENEKLFF. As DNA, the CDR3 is TGTGACAGCAGTGAAATGGTCGCCTTAGAGAATGAAAAACTGTTTTTT.

The CDR3 protein is CSARDDGIYGYTF. The CDR3 region has the DNA TGCAGTGCTAGAGATGACGGAATCTATGGCTACACCTTC. V is TRBV20-1 and J is TRBJ1-2; D call uncertain. This CDR3 has 13 residues. V shed 0 bases and J shed 4 bases, with 9 bases lying between them. Germline CDR1 reads DFQATT; CDR2 reads SNEGSKA (reference sequence).

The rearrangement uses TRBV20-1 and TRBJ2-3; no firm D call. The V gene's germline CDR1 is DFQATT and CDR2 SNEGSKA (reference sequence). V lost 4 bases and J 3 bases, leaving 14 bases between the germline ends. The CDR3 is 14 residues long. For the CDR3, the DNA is TGCAGTGCTACGATAGGGCTGACGACAGATACGCAGTATTTT. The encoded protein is CSATIGLTTDTQYF.

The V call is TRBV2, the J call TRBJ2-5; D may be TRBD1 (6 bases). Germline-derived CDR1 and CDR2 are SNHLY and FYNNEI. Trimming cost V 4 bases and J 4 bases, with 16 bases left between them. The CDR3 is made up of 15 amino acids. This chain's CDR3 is CASSVDRGFGETQYF. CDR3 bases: TGTGCCAGCAGTGTGGATAGGGGGTTTGGAGAGACCCAGTACTTC.

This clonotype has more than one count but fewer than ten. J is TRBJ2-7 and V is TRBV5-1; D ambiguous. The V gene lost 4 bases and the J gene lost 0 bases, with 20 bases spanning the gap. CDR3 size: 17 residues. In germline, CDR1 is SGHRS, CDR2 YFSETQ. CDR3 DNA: TGCGCCAGCAGCCCAAACCCGACTCCCGAGAGCTCCTACGAGCAGTACTTC. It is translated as CASSPNPTPESSYEQYF.

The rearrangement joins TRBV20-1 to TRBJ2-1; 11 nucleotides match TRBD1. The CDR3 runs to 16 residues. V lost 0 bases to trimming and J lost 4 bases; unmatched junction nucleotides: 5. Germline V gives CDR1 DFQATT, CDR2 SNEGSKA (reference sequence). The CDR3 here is CSARDWTGGSYNEQFF. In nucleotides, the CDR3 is TGCAGTGCTAGAGATTGGACAGGGGGCTCTTACAATGAGCAGTTCTTC.

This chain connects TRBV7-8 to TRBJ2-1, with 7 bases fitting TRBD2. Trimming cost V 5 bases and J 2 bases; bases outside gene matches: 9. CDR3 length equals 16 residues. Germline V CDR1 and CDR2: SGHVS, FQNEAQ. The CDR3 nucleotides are TGTGCCAGCAGCCCCCGGACCCTAGCGGCCTACAATGAGCAGTTCTTC. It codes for CASSPRTLAAYNEQFF.

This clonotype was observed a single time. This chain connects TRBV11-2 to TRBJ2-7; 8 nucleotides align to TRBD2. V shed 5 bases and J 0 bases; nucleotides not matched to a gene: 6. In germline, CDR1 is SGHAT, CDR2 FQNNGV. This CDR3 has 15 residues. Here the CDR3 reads CASSENSGNSYEQYF. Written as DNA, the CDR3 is TGTGCCAGCAGCGAAAATAGCGGGAACTCCTACGAGCAGTACTTC. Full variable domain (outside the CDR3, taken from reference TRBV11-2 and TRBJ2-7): EAGVAQSPRYKIIEKRQSVAFWCNPISGHATLYWYQQILGQGPKLLIQFQNNGVVDDSQLPKDRFSAERLKGVDSTLKIQPAKLEDSAVYLCASSENSGNSYEQYFGPGTRLTVT.

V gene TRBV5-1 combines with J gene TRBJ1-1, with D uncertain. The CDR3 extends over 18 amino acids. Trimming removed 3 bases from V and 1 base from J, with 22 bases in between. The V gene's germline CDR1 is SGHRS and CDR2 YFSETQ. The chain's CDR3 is CASSSPRENPRRNTEAFF. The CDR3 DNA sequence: TGCGCCAGCAGCTCCCCCCGGGAAAACCCTAGGAGGAACACTGAAGCTTTCTTT.

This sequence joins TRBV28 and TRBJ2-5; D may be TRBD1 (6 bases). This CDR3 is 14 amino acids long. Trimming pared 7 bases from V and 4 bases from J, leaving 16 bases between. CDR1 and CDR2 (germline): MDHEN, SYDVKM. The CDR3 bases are TGTGCCAGCACCTTGAGGGGGTCGGGAGAGACCCAGTACTTC. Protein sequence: CASTLRGSGETQYF.

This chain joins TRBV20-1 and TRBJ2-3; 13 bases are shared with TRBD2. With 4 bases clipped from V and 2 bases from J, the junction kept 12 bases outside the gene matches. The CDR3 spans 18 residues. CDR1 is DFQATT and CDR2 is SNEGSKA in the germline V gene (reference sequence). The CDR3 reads CSANGRTSGSFYTDTQYF. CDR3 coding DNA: TGCAGTGCTAATGGGCGGACTAGCGGGAGTTTTTACACAGATACGCAGTATTTT.

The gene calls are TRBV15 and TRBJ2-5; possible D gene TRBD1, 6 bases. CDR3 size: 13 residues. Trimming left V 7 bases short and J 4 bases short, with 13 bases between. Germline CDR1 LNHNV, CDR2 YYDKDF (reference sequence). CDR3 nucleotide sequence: TGTGCCACCAAACTCGGGACACCAGAGACCCAGTACTTC. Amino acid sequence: CATKLGTPETQYF.

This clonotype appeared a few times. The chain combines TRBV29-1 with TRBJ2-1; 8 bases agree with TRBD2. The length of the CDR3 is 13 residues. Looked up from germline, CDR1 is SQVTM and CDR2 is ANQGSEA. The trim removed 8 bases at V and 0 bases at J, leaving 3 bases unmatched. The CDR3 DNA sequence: TGCAGCCTAACTAGCGGCTCCTACAATGAGCAGTTCTTC. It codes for CSLTSGSYNEQFF.

CDR3 region: CASSLGPILTDTQYF. CDR3 sequence (DNA): TGTGCCAGCAGCTTAGGGCCTATCCTCACAGATACGCAGTATTTT. The chain carries TRBV7-2 and TRBJ2-3; D remains ambiguous. The germline V gene has CDR1 SGHTA and CDR2 FQGNSA. V gave up 1 base and J gave up 2 bases, with 10 bases separating them. This CDR3 is 15 amino acids long.

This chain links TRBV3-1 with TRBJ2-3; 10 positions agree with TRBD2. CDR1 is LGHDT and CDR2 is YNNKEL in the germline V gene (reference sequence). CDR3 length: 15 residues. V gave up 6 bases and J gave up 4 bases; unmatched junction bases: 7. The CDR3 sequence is CASSPSGSAPDTQYF. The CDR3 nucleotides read TGTGCCAGCAGTCCTAGCGGGAGTGCTCCAGATACGCAGTATTTT.

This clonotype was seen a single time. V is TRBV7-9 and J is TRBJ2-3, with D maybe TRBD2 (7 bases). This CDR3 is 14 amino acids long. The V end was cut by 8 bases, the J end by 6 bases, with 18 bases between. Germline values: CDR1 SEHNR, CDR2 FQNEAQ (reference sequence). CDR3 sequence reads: CASSGGGAGDTQYF. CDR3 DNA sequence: TGTGCCAGCTCGGGCGGGGGCGCGGGGGATACGCAGTATTTT.

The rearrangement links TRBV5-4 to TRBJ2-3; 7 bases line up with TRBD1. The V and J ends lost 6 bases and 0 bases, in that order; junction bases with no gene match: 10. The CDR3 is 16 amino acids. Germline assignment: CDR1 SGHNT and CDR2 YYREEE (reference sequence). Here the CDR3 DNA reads TGTGCCAGCAACCCGACAGGGCTCTTTAGCACAGATACGCAGTATTTT. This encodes CASNPTGLFSTDTQYF.

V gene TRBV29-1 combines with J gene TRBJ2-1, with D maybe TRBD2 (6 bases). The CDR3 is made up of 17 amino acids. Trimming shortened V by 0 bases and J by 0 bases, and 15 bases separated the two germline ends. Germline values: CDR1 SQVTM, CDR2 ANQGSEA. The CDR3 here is CSVEDRGGVGSYNEQFF. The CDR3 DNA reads TGCAGCGTTGAAGACAGAGGAGGGGTAGGCTCCTACAATGAGCAGTTCTTC.

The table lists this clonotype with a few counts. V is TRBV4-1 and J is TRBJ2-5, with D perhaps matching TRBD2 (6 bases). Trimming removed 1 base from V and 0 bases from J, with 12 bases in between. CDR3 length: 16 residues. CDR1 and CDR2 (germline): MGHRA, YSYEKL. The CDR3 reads CASSQGLRDYQETQYF. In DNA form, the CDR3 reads TGCGCCAGCAGCCAAGGGCTTCGGGACTACCAAGAGACCCAGTACTTC.